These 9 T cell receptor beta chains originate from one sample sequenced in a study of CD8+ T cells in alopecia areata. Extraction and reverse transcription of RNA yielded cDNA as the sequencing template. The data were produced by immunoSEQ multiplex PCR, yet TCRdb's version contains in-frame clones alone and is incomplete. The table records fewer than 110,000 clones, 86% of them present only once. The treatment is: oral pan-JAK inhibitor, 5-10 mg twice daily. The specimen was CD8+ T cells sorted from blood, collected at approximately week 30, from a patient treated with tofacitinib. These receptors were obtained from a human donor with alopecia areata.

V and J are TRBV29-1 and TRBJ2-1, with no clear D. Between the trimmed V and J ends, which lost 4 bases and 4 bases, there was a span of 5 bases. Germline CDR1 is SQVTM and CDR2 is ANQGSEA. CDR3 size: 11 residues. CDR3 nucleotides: TGCAGCGTTGGCGGTTACAATGAGCAGTTCTTC. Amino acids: CSVGGYNEQFF.

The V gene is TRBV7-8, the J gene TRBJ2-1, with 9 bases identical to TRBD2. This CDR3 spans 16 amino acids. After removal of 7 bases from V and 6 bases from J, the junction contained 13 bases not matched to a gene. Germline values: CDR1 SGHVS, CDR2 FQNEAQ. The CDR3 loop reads CASTLSGSNLGNEQFF. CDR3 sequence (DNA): TGTGCCAGCACCCTTAGCGGGAGCAATCTGGGCAATGAGCAGTTCTTC.

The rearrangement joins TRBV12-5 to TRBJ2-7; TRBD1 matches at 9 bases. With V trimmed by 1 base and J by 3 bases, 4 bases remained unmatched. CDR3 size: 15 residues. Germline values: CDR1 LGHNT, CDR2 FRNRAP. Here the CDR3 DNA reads TGTGCTAGTGGTTTGGGGACAGGGGACCACTACGAGCAGTACTTC. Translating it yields CASGLGTGDHYEQYF.

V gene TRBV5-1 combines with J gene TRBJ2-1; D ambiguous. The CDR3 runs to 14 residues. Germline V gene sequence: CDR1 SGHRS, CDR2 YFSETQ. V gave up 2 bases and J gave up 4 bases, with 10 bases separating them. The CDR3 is CASSFRTVYNEQFF. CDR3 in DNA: TGCGCCAGCAGCTTCCGGACGGTTTACAATGAGCAGTTCTTC.

In DNA form, the CDR3 reads TGTGCCAGCAGCAGTGGACTAGCTATAAACACCGGGGAGCTGTTTTTT. This translates into CASSSGLAINTGELFF. The chain links TRBV7-9 to TRBJ2-2, with 8 bases aligning to TRBD2. Germline assignment: CDR1 SEHNR and CDR2 FQNEAQ (reference sequence). The CDR3 is made up of 16 amino acids. Germline trimming cut 5 bases from V and 2 bases from J; bases unmatched to any gene: 7.

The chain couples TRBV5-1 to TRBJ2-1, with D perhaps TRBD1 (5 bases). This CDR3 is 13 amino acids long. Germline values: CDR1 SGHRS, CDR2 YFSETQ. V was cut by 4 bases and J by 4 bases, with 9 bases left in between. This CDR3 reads CASSADSYNEQFF. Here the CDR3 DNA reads TGCGCCAGCAGCGCCGACAGTTACAATGAGCAGTTCTTC.

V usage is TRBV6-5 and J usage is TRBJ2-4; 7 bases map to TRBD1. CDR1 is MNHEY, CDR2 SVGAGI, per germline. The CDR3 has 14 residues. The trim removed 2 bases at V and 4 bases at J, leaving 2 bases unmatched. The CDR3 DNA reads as TGTGCCAGCAGTTACGGGACAGAAAAAAACATTCAGTACTTC. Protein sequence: CASSYGTEKNIQYF.

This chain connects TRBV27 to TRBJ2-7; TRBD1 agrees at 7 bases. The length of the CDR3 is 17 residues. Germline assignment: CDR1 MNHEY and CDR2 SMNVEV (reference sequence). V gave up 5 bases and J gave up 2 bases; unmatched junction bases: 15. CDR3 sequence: CASSPGPGQSLAYEQYF. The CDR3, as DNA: TGTGCCAGCAGTCCGGGCCCGGGACAGAGCTTGGCCTACGAGCAGTACTTC.

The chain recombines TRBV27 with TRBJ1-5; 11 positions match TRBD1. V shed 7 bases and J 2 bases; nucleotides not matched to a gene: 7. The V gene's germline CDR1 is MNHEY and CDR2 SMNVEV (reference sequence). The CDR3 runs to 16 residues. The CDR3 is CASMRTGGFGNQPQHF. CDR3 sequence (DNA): TGTGCCAGCATGAGGACAGGGGGCTTCGGCAATCAGCCCCAGCATTTT.